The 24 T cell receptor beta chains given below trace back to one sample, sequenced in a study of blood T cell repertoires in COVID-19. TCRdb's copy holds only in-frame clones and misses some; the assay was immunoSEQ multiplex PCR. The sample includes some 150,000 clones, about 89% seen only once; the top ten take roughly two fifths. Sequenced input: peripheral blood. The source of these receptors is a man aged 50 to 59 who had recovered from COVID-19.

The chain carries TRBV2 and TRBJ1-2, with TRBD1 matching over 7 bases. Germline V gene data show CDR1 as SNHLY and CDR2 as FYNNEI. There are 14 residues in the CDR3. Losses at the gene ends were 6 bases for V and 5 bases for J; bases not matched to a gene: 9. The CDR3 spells CASRRTGAPYGYTF. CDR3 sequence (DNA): TGTGCCAGCAGACGGACAGGTGCGCCTTATGGCTACACCTTC.

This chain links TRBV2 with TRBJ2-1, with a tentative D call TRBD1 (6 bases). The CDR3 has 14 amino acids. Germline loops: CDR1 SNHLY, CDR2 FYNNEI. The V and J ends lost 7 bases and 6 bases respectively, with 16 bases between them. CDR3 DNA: TGTGCCAGCACAACAGGGAATCCGCTCAATGAGCAGTTCTTC. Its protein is CASTTGNPLNEQFF.

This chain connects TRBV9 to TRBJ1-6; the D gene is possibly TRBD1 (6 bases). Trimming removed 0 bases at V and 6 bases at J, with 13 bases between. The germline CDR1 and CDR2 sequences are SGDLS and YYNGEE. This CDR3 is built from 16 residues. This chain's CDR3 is CASSVAAAGVNSPLHF. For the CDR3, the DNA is TGTGCCAGCAGCGTAGCGGCGGCAGGGGTTAATTCACCCCTCCACTTT.

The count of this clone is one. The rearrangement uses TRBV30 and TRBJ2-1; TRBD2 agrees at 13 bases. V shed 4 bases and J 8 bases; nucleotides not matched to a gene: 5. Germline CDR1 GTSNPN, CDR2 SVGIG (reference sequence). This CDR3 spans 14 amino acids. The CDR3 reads CAWTGLAGLDEQFF. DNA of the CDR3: TGTGCCTGGACGGGACTAGCGGGGTTGGATGAGCAGTTCTTC.

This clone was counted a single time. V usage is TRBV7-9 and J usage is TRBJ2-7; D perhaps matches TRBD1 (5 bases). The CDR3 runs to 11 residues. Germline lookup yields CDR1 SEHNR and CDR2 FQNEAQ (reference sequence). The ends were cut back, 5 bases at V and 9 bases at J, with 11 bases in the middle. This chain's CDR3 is CASSLDSGQYF. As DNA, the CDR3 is TGTGCCAGCAGCCTTGACAGTGGGCAGTACTTC.

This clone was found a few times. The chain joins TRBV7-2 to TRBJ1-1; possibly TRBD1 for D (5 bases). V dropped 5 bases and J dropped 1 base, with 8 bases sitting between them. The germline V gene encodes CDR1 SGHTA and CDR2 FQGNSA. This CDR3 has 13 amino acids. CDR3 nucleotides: TGTGCCAGCAGCCAGGGTCCGAACACTGAAGCTTTCTTT. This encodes CASSQGPNTEAFF. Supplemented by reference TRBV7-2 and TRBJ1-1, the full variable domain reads GAGVSQSPSNKVTEKGKDVELRCDPISGHTALYWYRQSLGQGLEFLIYFQGNSAPDKSGLPSDRFSAERTGGSVSTLTIQRTQQEDSAVYLCASSQGPNTEAFFGQGTRLTVV.

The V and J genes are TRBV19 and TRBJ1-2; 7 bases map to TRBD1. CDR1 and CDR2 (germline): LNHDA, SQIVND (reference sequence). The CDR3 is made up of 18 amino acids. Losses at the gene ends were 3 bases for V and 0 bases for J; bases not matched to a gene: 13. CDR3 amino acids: CASSIGPQAGTANYGYTF. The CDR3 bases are TGTGCCAGTAGTATTGGCCCGCAGGCAGGGACAGCTAACTATGGCTACACCTTC.

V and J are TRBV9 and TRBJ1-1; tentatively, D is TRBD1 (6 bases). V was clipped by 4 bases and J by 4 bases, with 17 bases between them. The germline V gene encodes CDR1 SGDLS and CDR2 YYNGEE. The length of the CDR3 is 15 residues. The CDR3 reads CASSPSPRRGTEAFF. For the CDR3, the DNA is TGTGCCAGCAGCCCGAGTCCCCGCAGGGGCACTGAAGCTTTCTTT.

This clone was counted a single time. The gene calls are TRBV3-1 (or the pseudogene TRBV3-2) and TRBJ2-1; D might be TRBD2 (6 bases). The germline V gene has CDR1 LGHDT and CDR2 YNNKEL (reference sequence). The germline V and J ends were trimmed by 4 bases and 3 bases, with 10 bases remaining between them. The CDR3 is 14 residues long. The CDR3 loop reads CASSPGLHYNEQFF. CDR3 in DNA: TGTGCCAGCAGCCCGGGACTCCACTACAATGAGCAGTTCTTC.

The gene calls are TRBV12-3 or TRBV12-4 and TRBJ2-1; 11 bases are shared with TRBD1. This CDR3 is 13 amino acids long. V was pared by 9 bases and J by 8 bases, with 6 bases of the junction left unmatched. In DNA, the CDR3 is TGTGCCAGTATGGGACAGGGGGTCGATGAGCAGTTCTTC. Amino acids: CASMGQGVDEQFF.

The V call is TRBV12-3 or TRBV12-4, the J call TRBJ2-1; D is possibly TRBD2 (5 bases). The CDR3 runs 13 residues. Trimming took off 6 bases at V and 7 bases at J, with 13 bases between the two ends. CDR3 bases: TGTGCCAGCAGCCGACTATTAAGGAATGAGCAGTTCTTC. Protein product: CASSRLLRNEQFF.

DNA of the CDR3: TGTGCCAGCAGCCTTACCGGGACAAGATCTGAAGCTTTCTTT. As protein: CASSLTGTRSEAFF. The chain has TRBV13 and TRBJ1-1; weak D call: TRBD1 (6 bases). Germline-derived CDR1 and CDR2 are PRHDT and FYEKMQ (reference sequence). Between the trimmed V and J ends, which lost 5 bases and 6 bases, there was a span of 16 bases. This CDR3 comprises 14 residues.

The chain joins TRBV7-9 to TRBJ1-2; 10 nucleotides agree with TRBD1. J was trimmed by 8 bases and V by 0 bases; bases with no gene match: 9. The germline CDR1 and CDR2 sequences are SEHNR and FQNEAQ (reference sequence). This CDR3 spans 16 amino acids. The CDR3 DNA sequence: TGTGCCAGCAGCTTAGCAGGACAGGGGGTTCCATGGGGCTACACCTTC. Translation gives CASSLAGQGVPWGYTF.

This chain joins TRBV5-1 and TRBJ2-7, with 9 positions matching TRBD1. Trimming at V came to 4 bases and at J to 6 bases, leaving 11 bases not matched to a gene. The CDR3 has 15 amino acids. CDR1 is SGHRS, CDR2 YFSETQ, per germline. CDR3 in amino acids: CASSVTGGLFREQYF. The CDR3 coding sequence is TGCGCCAGCAGCGTAACAGGGGGCTTATTTCGCGAGCAGTACTTC.

CDR3 loop: CASSPGWEVRINTEAFF. Here the CDR3 DNA reads TGTGCCAGCAGCCCTGGGTGGGAGGTCCGGATAAACACTGAAGCTTTCTTT. The chain is built from TRBV9 and TRBJ1-1; no reliable D call. Deletions cut 4 bases from V and 2 bases from J, with 21 bases between. Germline CDR1 is SGDLS and CDR2 is YYNGEE. The CDR3 spans 17 residues.

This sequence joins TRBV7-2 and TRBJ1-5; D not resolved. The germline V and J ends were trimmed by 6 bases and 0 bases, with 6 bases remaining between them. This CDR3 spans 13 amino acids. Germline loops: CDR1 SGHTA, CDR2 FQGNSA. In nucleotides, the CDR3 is TGTGCCAGCAGTCAGTATAGCAATCAGCCCCAGCATTTT. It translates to CASSQYSNQPQHF. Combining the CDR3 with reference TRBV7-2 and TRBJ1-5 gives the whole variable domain GAGVSQSPSNKVTEKGKDVELRCDPISGHTALYWYRQSLGQGLEFLIYFQGNSAPDKSGLPSDRFSAERTGGSVSTLTIQRTQQEDSAVYLCASSQYSNQPQHFGDGTRLSIL.

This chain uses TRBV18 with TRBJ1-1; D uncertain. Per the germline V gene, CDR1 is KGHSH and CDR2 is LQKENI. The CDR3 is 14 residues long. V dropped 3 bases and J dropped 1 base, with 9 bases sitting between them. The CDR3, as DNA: TGTGCCAGCTCACCCCGGGCGGGGAACACTGAAGCTTTCTTT. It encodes CASSPRAGNTEAFF. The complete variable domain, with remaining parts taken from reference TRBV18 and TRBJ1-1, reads NAGVMQNPRHLVRRRGQEARLRCSPMKGHSHVYWYRQLPEEGLKFMVYLQKENIIDESGMPKERFSAEFPKEGPSILRIQQVVRGDSAAYFCASSPRAGNTEAFFGQGTRLTVV.

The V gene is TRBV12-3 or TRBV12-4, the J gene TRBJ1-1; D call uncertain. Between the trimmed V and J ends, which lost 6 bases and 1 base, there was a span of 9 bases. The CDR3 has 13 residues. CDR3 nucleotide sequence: TGTGCCAGCAGAGCCGCAGGGAACACTGAAGCTTTCTTT. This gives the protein CASRAAGNTEAFF.

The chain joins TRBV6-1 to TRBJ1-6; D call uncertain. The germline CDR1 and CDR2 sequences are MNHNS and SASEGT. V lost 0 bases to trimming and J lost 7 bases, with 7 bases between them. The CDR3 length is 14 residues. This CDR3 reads CASSEASRNSPLHF. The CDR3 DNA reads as TGTGCCAGCAGTGAAGCGAGTCGGAATTCACCCCTCCACTTT.

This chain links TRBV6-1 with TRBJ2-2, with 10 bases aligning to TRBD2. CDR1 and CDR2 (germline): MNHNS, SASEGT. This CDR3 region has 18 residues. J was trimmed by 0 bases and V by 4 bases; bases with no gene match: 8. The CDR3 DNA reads TGTGCCAGCAGTGGGGGGCTAGCGGGGGCCTCGAACACCGGGGAGCTGTTTTTT. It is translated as CASSGGLAGASNTGELFF.

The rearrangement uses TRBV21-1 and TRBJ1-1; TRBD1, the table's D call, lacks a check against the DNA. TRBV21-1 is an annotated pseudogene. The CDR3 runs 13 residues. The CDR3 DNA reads TGTGCCAGCAGCAAAAGTCAGGTGATTGAAGCTTTCTTT. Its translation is CASSKSQVIEAFF.

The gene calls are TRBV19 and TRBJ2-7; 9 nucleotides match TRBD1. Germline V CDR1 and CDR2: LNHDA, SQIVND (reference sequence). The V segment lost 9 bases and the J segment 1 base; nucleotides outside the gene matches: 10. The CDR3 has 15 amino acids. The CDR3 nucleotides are TGTGCCAGCAGCTGTTGGGACAGGGAATCCTACGAGCAGTACTTC. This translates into CASSCWDRESYEQYF.

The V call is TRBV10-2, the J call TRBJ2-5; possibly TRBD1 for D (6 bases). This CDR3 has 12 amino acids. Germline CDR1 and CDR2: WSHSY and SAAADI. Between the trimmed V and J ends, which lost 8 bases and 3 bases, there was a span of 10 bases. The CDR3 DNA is TGCGCCAGCCATACAGGGAAAGAGACCCAGTACTTC. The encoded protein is CASHTGKETQYF.

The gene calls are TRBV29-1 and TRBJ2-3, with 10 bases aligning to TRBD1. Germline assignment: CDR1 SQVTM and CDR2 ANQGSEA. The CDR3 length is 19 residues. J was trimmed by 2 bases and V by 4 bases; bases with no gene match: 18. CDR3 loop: CSVARPNRQGASITDTQYF. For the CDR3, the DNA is TGCAGCGTTGCTCGTCCGAATCGACAGGGGGCCTCTATCACAGATACGCAGTATTTT.